A single sample gave rise to the 17 T cell receptor beta chains below, sequenced in a study of blood T cell repertoires in COVID-19. Sequencing was performed with immunoSEQ multiplex PCR; in TCRdb, only in-frame clones are kept and a portion is missing. The table has thousands of clones, approximately 89% seen once. The sequenced sample consisted of peripheral blood. The receptors originated from a human donor in a cohort sampled during active COVID-19.

This clone is medium-sized (0.01 to 0.1%) in the sample. The rearrangement uses TRBV24-1 and TRBJ2-2, with 7 bases that match TRBD1. V lost 6 bases and J lost 9; bases outside the gene matches: 6. The CDR3 runs 13 residues. CDR1 is KGHDR, CDR2 SFDVKD, per germline. CDR3 nucleotides: TGTGCCACCAGTAGGGGGCCTCACCGGGAGCTGTTTTTT. Its translation: CATSRGPHRELFF.

In this sample, this clone is medium-sized. The V and J genes are TRBV7-2 and TRBJ2-7, with 8 positions matching TRBD2. Germline CDR1 reads SGHTA; CDR2 reads FQGNSA. V shed 1 base, J shed 5 bases, and the junction held 7 bases outside the gene matches. The CDR3 length is 15 residues. CDR3 coding DNA: TGTGCCAGCAGCTTAGGCGGGAGGAGCTTCGACGAGCAGTACTTC. This sequence encodes CASSLGGRSFDEQYF.

V usage is TRBV7-8 and J usage is TRBJ1-4, with 7 bases identical to TRBD1. CDR1 and CDR2 (germline): SGHVS, FQNEAQ. This CDR3 has 14 residues. V lost 5 bases, J lost 6 bases, and 6 bases stayed unmatched. CDR3 DNA sequence: TGTGCCAGCAGCCTGACAGGGCTTGATGAAAAACTGTTTTTT. This translates into CASSLTGLDEKLFF.

DNA of the CDR3: TGTGCCAGCAGCTTGTCGGGCCCCTGGGCAGGGGTAATTGAGACCCAGTACTTC. The encoded protein is CASSLSGPWAGVIETQYF. The rearrangement uses TRBV5-6 and TRBJ2-5, with D maybe TRBD1 (6 bases). Germline CDR1 and CDR2: SGHDT and YYEEEE. With 1 base removed from V and 5 bases from J, the gap between germline ends came to 24 bases. The CDR3 length is 18 residues.

The genes are TRBV19 and TRBJ2-5; D remains ambiguous. V lost 4 bases and J lost 2, with 14 bases in between. From germline, CDR1 is LNHDA and CDR2 SQIVND (reference sequence). There are 15 residues in the CDR3. CDR3 DNA: TGTGCCAGTAGTACAACCCGGCAGACACAAGAGACCCAGTACTTC. Protein: CASSTTRQTQETQYF.

The chain combines TRBV6-1 with TRBJ1-1; tentative D call: TRBD1 (6 bases). The CDR3 runs 14 residues. CDR1 is MNHNS and CDR2 is SASEGT in the germline V gene. Between the trimmed V and J ends, which lost 2 bases and 11 bases, there was a span of 18 bases. CDR3 nucleotide sequence: TGTGCCAGCAGTGAACGGACAGCACTAGAGGGGGCTTTCTTT. Protein product: CASSERTALEGAFF.

J is TRBJ2-7 and V is TRBV28; D is possibly TRBD2 (7 bases). This CDR3 is 16 amino acids long. CDR1 MDHEN and CDR2 SYDVKM come from the germline V gene. V lost 4 bases, J lost 3 bases, and 19 bases lay in between. The CDR3 is CASSSIRRGALYEQYF. As DNA, the CDR3 is TGTGCCAGCAGTTCCATCCGCCGGGGGGCCCTCTACGAGCAGTACTTC.

By share, this clone ranks as medium-sized. This chain connects TRBV9 to TRBJ2-7, with a tentative D call TRBD1 (6 bases). The germline V gene encodes CDR1 SGDLS and CDR2 YYNGEE. Trimming pared 0 bases from V and 0 bases from J, leaving 13 bases between. The CDR3 runs to 16 residues. As DNA, the CDR3 is TGTGCCAGCAGCGTAGGAATTGGACAGAACTCCTACGAGCAGTACTTC. Its protein product is CASSVGIGQNSYEQYF.

Written as DNA, the CDR3 is TGTGCCAGCAGCTTGGTGCTGGGACAGGGGAGTTCTGAAGCTTTCTTT. Protein: CASSLVLGQGSSEAFF. This rearrangement joins TRBV7-8 to TRBJ1-1, with 10 bases identical to TRBD1. Germline CDR1 SGHVS, CDR2 FQNEAQ. Losses at the gene ends were 3 bases for V and 6 bases for J; bases not matched to a gene: 10. CDR3 length: 16 amino acids.

This chain joins TRBV6-5 and TRBJ2-2; D perhaps matches TRBD2 (5 bases). The length of the CDR3 is 12 residues. Germline V lookup: CDR1 MNHEY, CDR2 SVGAGI. Trimming took off 2 bases at V and 9 bases at J, with 7 bases between the two ends. In nucleotides, the CDR3 is TGTGCCAGCAGTTACCGGGGAAGGGAGCTGTTTTTT. It codes for CASSYRGRELFF.

The rearrangement uses TRBV24-1 and TRBJ1-5; possibly TRBD1 for D (6 bases). V lost 3 bases and J lost 9, with 17 bases in between. There are 15 residues in the CDR3. Looked up from germline, CDR1 is KGHDR and CDR2 is SFDVKD. CDR3 in DNA: TGTGCCACCAGTGATGGGGGGGACACCTTGCGGCCCCAGCATTTT. It encodes CATSDGGDTLRPQHF.

The rearrangement joins TRBV7-9 to TRBJ2-1; D not resolved. The ends were cut back, 8 bases at V and 2 bases at J, with 16 bases in the middle. In germline, CDR1 is SEHNR, CDR2 FQNEAQ (reference sequence). The CDR3 is made up of 15 amino acids. The CDR3 nucleotides are TGTGCCAGCCGTGTGCCCCCAGCGACCTACAATGAGCAGTTCTTC. It is translated as CASRVPPATYNEQFF.

The chain recombines TRBV21-1 with TRBJ2-4; no check of the table's D call, TRBD2, against the DNA was made. TRBV21-1 is assigned pseudogene status. CDR3 length: 19 residues. The CDR3, as DNA: TGTGCCAGCAGCAAATCCGTGTTGAGAGGGAAATTAGCCAAAAACATTCAGTACTTC. Encoded protein: CASSKSVLRGKLAKNIQYF.

The chain combines TRBV27 with TRBJ2-5; D unclear. With 2 bases removed from V and 2 bases from J, the gap between germline ends came to 6 bases. This CDR3 is built from 13 residues. The germline gives CDR1 MNHEY, CDR2 SMNVEV (reference sequence). The CDR3 loop reads CASSLAQQETQYF. The CDR3 DNA follows: TGTGCCAGCAGTTTAGCACAGCAAGAGACCCAGTACTTC.

V gene TRBV7-6 combines with J gene TRBJ1-1; perhaps TRBD1 as D (6 bases). V was trimmed by 5 bases and J by 5 bases, leaving 18 bases between them. Germline V gives CDR1 SGHVS, CDR2 FNYEAQ. The CDR3 has 15 residues. Here the CDR3 reads CASSLPGRGWTEAFF. DNA for the CDR3: TGTGCCAGCAGCCTTCCAGGAAGGGGGTGGACTGAAGCTTTCTTT. The full variable domain, its missing parts supplied by reference TRBV7-6 and TRBJ1-1, is GAGVSQSPRYKVTKRGQDVALRCDPISGHVSLYWYRQALGQGPEFLTYFNYEAQQDKSGLPNDRFSAERPEGSISTLTIQRTEQRDSAMYRCASSLPGRGWTEAFFGQGTRLTVV.

This clone was seen only once. The chain has TRBV4-2 and TRBJ2-7, with TRBD1 matching over 9 bases. Germline V gives CDR1 LGHNA, CDR2 YNFKEQ. J was trimmed by 4 bases and V by 2 bases; bases with no gene match: 9. The CDR3 has 16 residues. For the CDR3, the DNA is TGTGCCAGCAGCCAACCCGGGACAGGGCTTTCTTACGAGCAGTACTTC. Its protein product is CASSQPGTGLSYEQYF.

The V gene is TRBV30, the J gene TRBJ2-1; 7 nucleotides align to TRBD2. Per the germline V gene, CDR1 is GTSNPN and CDR2 is SVGIG (reference sequence). CDR3 length: 15 amino acids. The trim removed 0 bases at V and 5 bases at J, leaving 7 bases unmatched. Here the CDR3 reads CAWSVAGVGNNEQFF. For the CDR3, the DNA is TGTGCCTGGAGTGTGGCGGGAGTAGGAAACAATGAGCAGTTCTTC.